Sequencing of this T cell receptor (beta chain) was carried out in a study of cytomegalovirus exposure and HLA in healthy donors. Researchers ran the PCR with 60 Vbeta and 13 Jbeta primers. Profiling relied on immunoSEQ multiplex PCR, and the TCRdb table lists in-frame clones only, not all of them. The sample includes approximately 160,000 clones, 64% seen only once; the top ten take under 3%. The CDR3 extends over 16 amino acids. In germline, CDR1 is MNHNS, CDR2 SASEGT. Trimming removed 2 bases from V and 8 bases from J, with 21 bases in between. The receptor comes from a woman under 40 in good health and CMV-seropositive. This chain uses TRBV6-1 with TRBJ1-2; D gene ambiguous. Sequenced: PBMCs. CDR3 sequence (DNA): TGTGCCAGCAGTGAAAGGTTTGTTGGAGGGCCGTTCGGCTACACCTTC. It codes for CASSERFVGGPFGYTF.